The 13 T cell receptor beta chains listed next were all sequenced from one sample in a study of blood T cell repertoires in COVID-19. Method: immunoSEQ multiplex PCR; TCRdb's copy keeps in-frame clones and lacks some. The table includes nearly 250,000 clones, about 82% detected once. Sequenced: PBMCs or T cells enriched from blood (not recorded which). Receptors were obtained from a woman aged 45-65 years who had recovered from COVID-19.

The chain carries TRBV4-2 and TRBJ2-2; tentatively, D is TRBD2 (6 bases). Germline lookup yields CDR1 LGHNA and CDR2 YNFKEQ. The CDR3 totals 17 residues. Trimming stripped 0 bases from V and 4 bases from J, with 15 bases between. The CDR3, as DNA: TGTGCCAGCAGCCAAGATAGGTCCGGGAGAGGCACCGGGGAGCTGTTTTTT. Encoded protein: CASSQDRSGRGTGELFF.

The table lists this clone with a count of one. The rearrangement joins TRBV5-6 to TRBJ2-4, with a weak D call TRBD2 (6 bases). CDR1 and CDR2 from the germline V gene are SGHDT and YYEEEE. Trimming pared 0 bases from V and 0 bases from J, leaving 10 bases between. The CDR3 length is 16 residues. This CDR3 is CASSLAGSLAKNIQYF. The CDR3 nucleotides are TGTGCCAGCAGCTTGGCCGGGAGTCTAGCCAAAAACATTCAGTACTTC.

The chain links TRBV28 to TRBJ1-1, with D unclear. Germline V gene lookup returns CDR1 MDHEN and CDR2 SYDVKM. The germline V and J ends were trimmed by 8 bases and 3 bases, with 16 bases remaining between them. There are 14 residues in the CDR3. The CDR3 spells CASGTSGRYTEAFF. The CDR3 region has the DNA TGTGCCAGCGGCACCTCGGGTCGATACACTGAAGCTTTCTTT. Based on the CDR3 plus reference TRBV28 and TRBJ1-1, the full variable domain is DVKVTQSSRYLVKRTGEKVFLECVQDMDHENMFWYRQDPGLGLRLIYFSYDVKMKEKGDIPEGYSVSREKKERFSLILESASTNQTSMYLCASGTSGRYTEAFFGQGTRLTVV.

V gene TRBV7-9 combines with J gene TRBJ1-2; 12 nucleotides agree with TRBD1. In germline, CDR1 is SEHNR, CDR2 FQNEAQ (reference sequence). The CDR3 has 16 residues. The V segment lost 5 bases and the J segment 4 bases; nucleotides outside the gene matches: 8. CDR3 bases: TGTGCCAGCAGCCCTCAGGGACAGGGGGCGACCTATGGCTACACCTTC. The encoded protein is CASSPQGQGATYGYTF.

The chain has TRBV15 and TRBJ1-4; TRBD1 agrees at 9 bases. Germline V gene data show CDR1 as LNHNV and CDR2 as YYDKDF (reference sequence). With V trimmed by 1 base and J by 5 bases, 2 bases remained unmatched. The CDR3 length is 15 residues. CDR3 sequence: CATSRAGTGNEKLFF. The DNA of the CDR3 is TGTGCCACCAGCAGAGCCGGGACAGGGAATGAAAAACTGTTTTTT. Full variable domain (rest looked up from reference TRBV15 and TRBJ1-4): DAMVIQNPRYQVTQFGKPVTLSCSQTLNHNVMYWYQQKSSQAPKLLFHYYDKDFNNEADTPDNFQSRRPNTSFCFLDIRSPGLGDTAMYLCATSRAGTGNEKLFFGSGTQLSVL.

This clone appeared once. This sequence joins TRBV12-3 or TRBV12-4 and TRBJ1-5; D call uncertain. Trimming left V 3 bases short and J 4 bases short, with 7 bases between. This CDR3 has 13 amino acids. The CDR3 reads CASSLTQNQPQHF. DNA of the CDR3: TGTGCCAGCAGTTTGACACAAAATCAGCCCCAGCATTTT.

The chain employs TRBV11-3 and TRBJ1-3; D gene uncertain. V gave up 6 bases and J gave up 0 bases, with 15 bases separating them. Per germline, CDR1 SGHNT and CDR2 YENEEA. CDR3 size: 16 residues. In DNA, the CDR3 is TGTGCCAGCAGTTGGGAGGGCACGGGCTCTGGAAACACCATATATTTT. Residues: CASSWEGTGSGNTIYF. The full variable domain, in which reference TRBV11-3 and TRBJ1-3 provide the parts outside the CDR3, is EAGVVQSPRYKIIEKKQPVAFWCNPISGHNTLYWYLQNLGQGPELLIRYENEEAVDDSQLPKDRFSAERLKGVDSTLKIQPAELGDSAVYLCASSWEGTGSGNTIYFGEGSWLTVV.

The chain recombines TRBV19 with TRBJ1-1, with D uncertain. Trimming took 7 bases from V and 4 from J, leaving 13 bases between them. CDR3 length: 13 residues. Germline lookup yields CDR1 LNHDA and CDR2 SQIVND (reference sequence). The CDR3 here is CASTFSRGTEAFF. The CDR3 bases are TGTGCCAGTACCTTCAGCCGCGGCACTGAAGCTTTCTTT.

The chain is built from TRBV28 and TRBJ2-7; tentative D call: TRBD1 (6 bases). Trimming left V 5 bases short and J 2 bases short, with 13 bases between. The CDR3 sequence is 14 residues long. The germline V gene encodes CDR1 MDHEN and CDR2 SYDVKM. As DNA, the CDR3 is TGTGCCAGCAGTACCCCCCGGGACACCTACGAGCAGTACTTC. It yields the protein CASSTPRDTYEQYF.

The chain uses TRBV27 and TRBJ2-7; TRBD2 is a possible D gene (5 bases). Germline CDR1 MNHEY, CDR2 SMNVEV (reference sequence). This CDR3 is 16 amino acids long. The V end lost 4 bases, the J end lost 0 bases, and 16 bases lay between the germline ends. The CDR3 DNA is TGTGCCAGCAGTTCCTCTAGCAGGAGTTACTCCTACGAGCAGTACTTC. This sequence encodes CASSSSSRSYSYEQYF.

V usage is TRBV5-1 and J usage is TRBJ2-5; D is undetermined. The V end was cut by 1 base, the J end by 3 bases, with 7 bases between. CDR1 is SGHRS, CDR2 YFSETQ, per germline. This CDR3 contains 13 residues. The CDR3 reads CASSLLGEETQYF. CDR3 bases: TGCGCCAGCAGCTTGTTGGGCGAAGAGACCCAGTACTTC.

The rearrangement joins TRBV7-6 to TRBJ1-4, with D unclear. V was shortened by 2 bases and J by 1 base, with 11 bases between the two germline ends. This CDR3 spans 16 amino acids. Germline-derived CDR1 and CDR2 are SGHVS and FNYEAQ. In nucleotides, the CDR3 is TGTGCCAGCAGCTTAATGATTCCGGGAACTAATGAAAAACTGTTTTTT. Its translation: CASSLMIPGTNEKLFF.

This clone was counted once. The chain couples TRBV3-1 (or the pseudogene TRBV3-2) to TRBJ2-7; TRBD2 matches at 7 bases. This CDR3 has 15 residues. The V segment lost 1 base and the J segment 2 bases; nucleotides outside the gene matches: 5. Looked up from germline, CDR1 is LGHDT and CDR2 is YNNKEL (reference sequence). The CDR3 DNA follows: TGTGCCAGCAGCCAAGTCCCAAGCGGGGCCTACGAGCAGTACTTC. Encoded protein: CASSQVPSGAYEQYF.